This is a list of T cell receptor beta chains from one sample in a study of blood T cell repertoires in COVID-19. Only in-frame clones appear in the TCRdb table, and some are missing; sequencing was by immunoSEQ multiplex PCR. Counted here are 200,000 to 250,000 clones, about 85% occurring once; the ten biggest clones make up more than 10%. The sample comprised peripheral blood. Receptors were obtained from a woman aged 18-29 years who had recovered from COVID-19. The CDR3 runs from the conserved cysteine through the conserved F or W. A D gene is named only where the DNA matches it firmly. The size entry is marked missing in some rows and otherwise reads once, few, many or a size class.

clone size: -
V gene: TRBV19
J gene: TRBJ1-3
D gene: -
CDR3 DNA: TGTGCCAGTAGTATCAGCGTATTCTCTGGAAACACCATATATTTT
CDR3 protein: CASSISVFSGNTIYF

clone size: few
V gene: TRBV2
J gene: TRBJ2-1
D gene: TRBD1
CDR3 DNA: TGTGCCAGCAGTGAAGGGGACAGTGGGGGTCGTTACAATGGTCAGTTCTTC
CDR3 protein: CASSEGDSGGRYNGQFF

clone size: -
V gene: TRBV19
J gene: TRBJ2-1
D gene: TRBD2
CDR3 DNA: TGTGCCAGTAGTACCGGACTAGCGGCCTACAATGAGCAGTTCTTC
CDR3 protein: CASSTGLAAYNEQFF

clone size: -
V gene: TRBV3-1/TRBV3-2
J gene: TRBJ2-3
D gene: -
CDR3 DNA: TGTGCCAGCAGCCAGCTGATTAGCGGCACAGATACGCAGTATTTT
CDR3 protein: CASSQLISGTDTQYF

clone size: -
V gene: TRBV3-1/TRBV3-2
J gene: TRBJ2-7
D gene: -
CDR3 DNA: TGTGCCAGCTCCGGGGGACGGGTCTACGAGCAGTACTTC
CDR3 protein: CASSGGRVYEQYF

clone size: -
V gene: TRBV19
J gene: TRBJ2-7
D gene: TRBD1
CDR3 DNA: TGTGCCAGTAGTGATCCAGGGGGCACAGCCTACGAGCAGTACTTC
CDR3 protein: CASSDPGGTAYEQYF

clone size: -
V gene: TRBV6-5
J gene: TRBJ1-1
D gene: -
CDR3 DNA: TGTGCCAGCAGAAGCTTCATGAACACTGAAGCTTTCTTT
CDR3 protein: CASRSFMNTEAFF

clone size: -
V gene: TRBV14
J gene: TRBJ2-5
D gene: TRBD2
CDR3 DNA: TGTGCCAGCAGCCAAGATACTAGCGGGAGATTCTCAGAGACCCAGTACTTC
CDR3 protein: CASSQDTSGRFSETQYF

clone size: -
V gene: TRBV6-2/TRBV6-3
J gene: TRBJ2-7
D gene: -
CDR3 DNA: TGTGCCAGCAGTGCCCCCGGAACAGAGCTTTACGAGCAGTACTTC
CDR3 protein: CASSAPGTELYEQYF

clone size: -
V gene: TRBV15
J gene: TRBJ2-1
D gene: TRBD2
CDR3 DNA: TGTGCCACCAGCGTTGCCCCTGCGGGGACTAGCGGGATTGGCTACAATGAGCAGTTCTTC
CDR3 protein: CATSVAPAGTSGIGYNEQFF

clone size: -
V gene: TRBV11-3
J gene: TRBJ2-7
D gene: TRBD2
CDR3 DNA: TGTGCCAGCAGCTCGGGAGGGAGCGGCTACGAGCAGTACTTC
CDR3 protein: CASSSGGSGYEQYF

clone size: -
V gene: TRBV5-1
J gene: TRBJ2-1
D gene: -
CDR3 DNA: TGCGCCAGCAGCTTGATTGCCAGGGCCAATGAGCAGTTCTTC
CDR3 protein: CASSLIARANEQFF

clone size: few
V gene: TRBV30
J gene: TRBJ2-6
D gene: TRBD1
CDR3 DNA: TGTGCCTGGAGTGGACAGGGTGGGGCCAACGTCCTGACTTTC
CDR3 protein: CAWSGQGGANVLTF

clone size: many
V gene: TRBV10-3
J gene: TRBJ2-7
D gene: -
CDR3 DNA: TGTGCCATCGGTCCCGCTAACGAGCAGTACTTC
CDR3 protein: CAIGPANEQYF

clone size: -
V gene: TRBV4-1
J gene: TRBJ1-1
D gene: -
CDR3 DNA: TGCGCCAGCAGCCAAAGCCACGAAGCTTTCTTT
CDR3 protein: CASSQSHEAFF

clone size: -
V gene: TRBV9
J gene: TRBJ1-5
D gene: -
CDR3 DNA: TGTGCCAGCAGCGTAGCAAGGGGCTCGGGCAATCAGCCCCAGCATTTT
CDR3 protein: CASSVARGSGNQPQHF

clone size: -
V gene: TRBV2
J gene: TRBJ2-1
D gene: TRBD2
CDR3 DNA: TGTGCCAGCAGAACGGGACTAGCGCACTACAATGAGCAGTTCTTC
CDR3 protein: CASRTGLAHYNEQFF

clone size: -
V gene: TRBV12-5
J gene: TRBJ1-1
D gene: -
CDR3 DNA: TGTGCTAGTGGTTTGATTCTTTTTCGGGAAGGTTGGGATTGGAACACTGAAGCTTTCTTT
CDR3 protein: CASGLILFREGWDWNTEAFF

clone size: -
V gene: TRBV7-3
J gene: TRBJ2-5
D gene: -
CDR3 DNA: TGTGCCAGCAGCTTAAATGGCAGGGTGATTGGAGAGACCCAGTACTTC
CDR3 protein: CASSLNGRVIGETQYF

clone size: -
V gene: TRBV18
J gene: TRBJ1-1
D gene: -
CDR3 DNA: TGTGCCAGCTCGCAATTTACCGGGGAGGGCACTGAAGCTTTCTTT
CDR3 protein: CASSQFTGEGTEAFF

clone size: -
V gene: TRBV2
J gene: TRBJ1-5
D gene: -
CDR3 DNA: TGTGCCAGCAGTGAGGCAGGGGCAGATCAGCCCCAGCATTTT
CDR3 protein: CASSEAGADQPQHF

clone size: -
V gene: TRBV9
J gene: TRBJ2-6
D gene: -
CDR3 DNA: TGTGCCAGCAGCGTAACTCCCATGGGGCTCTACCGGAACTCTGGGGCCAACGTCCTGACTTTC
CDR3 protein: CASSVTPMGLYRNSGANVLTF

clone size: -
V gene: TRBV12-3/TRBV12-4
J gene: TRBJ2-1
D gene: -
CDR3 DNA: TGTGCCAGCAGTTTCAATGGGGGGTCTCAGTTCTTC
CDR3 protein: CASSFNGGSQFF

clone size: -
V gene: TRBV25-1
J gene: TRBJ2-1
D gene: TRBD2
CDR3 DNA: TGTGCCAGCAGTGATTCGTTCGTACTAGCGGGAGACAATGAGCAGTTCTTC
CDR3 protein: CASSDSFVLAGDNEQFF

clone size: -
V gene: TRBV20-1
J gene: TRBJ2-3
D gene: TRBD2
CDR3 DNA: TGCAGTGCTAGTTCCCTAGCGGGAGTCGCAGATACGCAGTATTTT
CDR3 protein: CSASSLAGVADTQYF

clone size: few
V gene: TRBV19
J gene: TRBJ2-7
D gene: TRBD1
CDR3 DNA: TGTGCCAGTACCCACGGGACAGGAATCTACGAGCAGTACTTC
CDR3 protein: CASTHGTGIYEQYF

clone size: -
V gene: TRBV2
J gene: TRBJ1-2
D gene: TRBD1
CDR3 DNA: TGTGCCAGCAGTGAGGGGACAGTCGGTAGAGGCTACACCTTC
CDR3 protein: CASSEGTVGRGYTF